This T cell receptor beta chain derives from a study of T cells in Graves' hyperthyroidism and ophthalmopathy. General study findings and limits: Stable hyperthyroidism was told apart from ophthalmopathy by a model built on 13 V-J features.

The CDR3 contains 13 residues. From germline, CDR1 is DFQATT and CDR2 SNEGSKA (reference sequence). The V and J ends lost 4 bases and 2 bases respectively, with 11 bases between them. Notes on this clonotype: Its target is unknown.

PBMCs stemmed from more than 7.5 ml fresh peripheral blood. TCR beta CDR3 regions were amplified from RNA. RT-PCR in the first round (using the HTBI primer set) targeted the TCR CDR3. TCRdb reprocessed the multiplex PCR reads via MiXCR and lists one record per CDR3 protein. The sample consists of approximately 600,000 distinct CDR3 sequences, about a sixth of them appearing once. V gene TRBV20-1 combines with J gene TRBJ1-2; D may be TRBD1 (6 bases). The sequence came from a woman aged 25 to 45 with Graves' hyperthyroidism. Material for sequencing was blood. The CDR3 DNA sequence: TGCAGTGCTAAGGGACACGGAAACTATGGCTACACCTTC. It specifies CSAKGHGNYGYTF.